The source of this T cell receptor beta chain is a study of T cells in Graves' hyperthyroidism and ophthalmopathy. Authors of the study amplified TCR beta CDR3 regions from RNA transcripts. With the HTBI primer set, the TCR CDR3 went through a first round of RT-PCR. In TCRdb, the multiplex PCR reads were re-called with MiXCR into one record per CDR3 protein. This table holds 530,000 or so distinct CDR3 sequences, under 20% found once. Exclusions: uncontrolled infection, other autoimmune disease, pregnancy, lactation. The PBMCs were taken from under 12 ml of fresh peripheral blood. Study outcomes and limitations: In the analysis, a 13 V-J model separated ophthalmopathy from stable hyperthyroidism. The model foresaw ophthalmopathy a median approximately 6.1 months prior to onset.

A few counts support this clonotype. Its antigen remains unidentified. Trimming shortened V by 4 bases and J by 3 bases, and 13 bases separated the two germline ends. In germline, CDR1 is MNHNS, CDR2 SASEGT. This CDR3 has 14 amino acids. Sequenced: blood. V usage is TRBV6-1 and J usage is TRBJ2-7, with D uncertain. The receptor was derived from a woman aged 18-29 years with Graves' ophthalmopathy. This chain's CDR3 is CASSARLFLYEQYF. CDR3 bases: TGTGCCAGCAGTGCCCGTCTTTTTCTCTACGAGCAGTACTTC.